A selection of T cell receptor beta chains follows, all from one sample in a study of cytomegalovirus exposure and HLA in healthy donors. Clones were sequenced by immunoSEQ multiplex PCR, and TCRdb holds only the in-frame ones, with some missing. The sample has about 170,000 clones; around four fifths are singletons. Source material: PBMCs. These receptors were collected from a female donor in good health and CMV-seronegative. CDR3s include the opening cysteine and the closing phenylalanine or tryptophan. A D gene is named only where the DNA matches it firmly. Clone size appears in some rows only: once, few, many, or a class for an expanded clone.

D	size	J	V	CDR3	DNA
.	once	TRBJ1-3	TRBV5-1	CASSLESLHRSGNTIYF	TGCGCCAGCAGCTTGGAGAGCCTTCACCGCTCTGGAAACACCATATATTTT
TRBD2	.	TRBJ2-3	TRBV10-3	CAIRGTSGPMETQYF	TGTGCCATCAGGGGGACTAGCGGTCCAATGGAGACGCAGTATTTT
TRBD1	.	TRBJ1-1	TRBV19	CASSITGVTEAFF	TGTGCCAGTAGTATTACAGGGGTTACTGAAGCTTTCTTT
.	.	TRBJ2-7	TRBV11-1	CASSLFEGGVEQYF	TGTGCCAGCAGCTTATTCGAGGGGGGGGTCGAGCAGTACTTC
.	.	TRBJ2-5	TRBV9	CASSTLGRVQETQYF	TGTGCCAGCAGCACACTAGGACGGGTTCAAGAGACCCAGTACTTC
.	.	TRBJ1-4	TRBV25-1	CASSREKLFF	TGTGCCAGCAGCCGGGAAAAACTGTTTTTT
.	.	TRBJ1-2	TRBV2	CASFIFSLYYGYTF	TGTGCCAGCTTCATTTTTAGTCTCTACTATGGCTACACCTTC
TRBD1	few	TRBJ2-7	TRBV19	CASSIEQGSYEQYF	TGTGCCAGTAGTATTGAACAGGGGTCCTACGAGCAGTACTTC
.	.	TRBJ1-2	TRBV9	CASSVAGGGYGYTF	TGTGCCAGCAGCGTAGCGGGGGGTGGATATGGCTACACCTTC
.	few	TRBJ1-3	TRBV28	CASSFGGRRVRAGNTIYF	TGTGCCAGCAGTTTTGGCGGGCGGCGGGTAAGAGCTGGAAACACCATATATTTT
.	.	TRBJ2-1	TRBV29-1	CSVLQARSYNEQFF	TGCAGCGTTTTGCAGGCCCGCTCCTACAATGAGCAGTTCTTC
TRBD2	.	TRBJ2-1	TRBV7-3	CASSPDWASGSSYNEQFF	TGTGCCAGCAGCCCCGACTGGGCTAGCGGGAGCTCCTACAATGAGCAGTTCTTC
.	.	TRBJ2-7	TRBV19	CASSMILGTYEQYF	TGTGCCAGTAGTATGATTCTCGGGACCTACGAGCAGTACTTC
.	.	TRBJ1-4	TRBV4-1	CASSQERQGLGKLFF	TGCGCCAGCAGCCAAGAGAGGCAGGGACTGGGAAAACTGTTTTTT
TRBD1	.	TRBJ2-7	TRBV6-5	CASGDRVGEQYF	TGTGCCAGCGGAGACAGGGTTGGAGAGCAGTACTTC
.	once	TRBJ2-7	TRBV14	CASSSGRGIHEQYF	TGTGCCAGCAGCTCCGGACGGGGGATCCACGAGCAGTACTTC
.	few	TRBJ1-4	TRBV30	CAWRRNTGTNEKLFF	TGTGCCTGGAGGCGGAACACGGGAACTAATGAAAAACTGTTTTTT
.	few	TRBJ1-5	TRBV4-2	CASSQEYGGNQPQHF	TGTGCCAGCAGCCAAGAATACGGTGGCAATCAGCCCCAGCATTTT
TRBD1	.	TRBJ1-4	TRBV6-1	CASSEDRVFEKLFF	TGTGCCAGCAGTGAGGACAGGGTTTTCGAAAAACTGTTTTTT
.	.	TRBJ1-3	TRBV7-9	CASSLGENAIYF	TGTGCCAGCAGCTTAGGGGAGAACGCCATATATTTT
.	few	TRBJ2-7	TRBV6-5	CASTTDSYEQYF	TGTGCCAGCACTACGGACAGCTACGAGCAGTACTTC
.	.	TRBJ2-7	TRBV7-6	CASSLGGVPEQYF	TGTGCCAGCAGCTTAGGGGGGGTTCCCGAGCAGTACTTC